The 31 T cell receptor beta chains in this list originate from one sample, sequenced in a study of cytomegalovirus exposure and HLA in healthy donors. A multiplex PCR was run with 60 Vbeta primers and 13 Jbeta primers. Clones were read by immunoSEQ multiplex PCR, and TCRdb kept only the in-frame ones, dropping some. Of about 59,000 clones listed, under 90% are singletons. Sequencing used PBMCs. The receptors stem from a woman aged 40 to 50 in good health and CMV-seronegative.

The CDR3 region has the DNA TGTGCCAGCAGACTAGCGGGAGCCCAAGAGACCCAGTACTTC. It is translated as CASRLAGAQETQYF. The chain is built from TRBV27 and TRBJ2-5; TRBD2 matches 11 bases. This CDR3 contains 14 residues. Trimming at V came to 6 bases and at J to 1 base, leaving 1 base not matched to a gene. From germline, CDR1 is MNHEY and CDR2 SMNVEV (reference sequence).

The J gene is TRBJ2-1, the V gene TRBV11-2; TRBD1 agrees at 8 bases. Germline CDR1 and CDR2: SGHAT and FQNNGV. V shed 2 bases and J 2 bases; nucleotides not matched to a gene: 5. This CDR3 spans 16 amino acids. The CDR3 is CASSLSGGLTYNEQFF. CDR3 sequence (DNA): TGTGCCAGCAGCTTATCAGGGGGCCTAACCTACAATGAGCAGTTCTTC.

V gene TRBV11-2 combines with J gene TRBJ2-3; 8 positions agree with TRBD2. Trimming at V came to 1 base and at J to 1 base, leaving 4 bases not matched to a gene. This CDR3 has 16 residues. Germline V gives CDR1 SGHAT, CDR2 FQNNGV. CDR3 coding DNA: TGTGCCAGCAGCTTAGTCCCGGGACTAGGCACAGATACGCAGTATTTT. It yields the protein CASSLVPGLGTDTQYF.

This chain connects TRBV11-2 to TRBJ2-1; 8 nucleotides line up with TRBD2. With V trimmed by 1 base and J by 2 bases, 1 base remained unmatched. The CDR3 is 15 amino acids. The germline CDR1 and CDR2 sequences are SGHAT and FQNNGV. The CDR3 DNA follows: TGTGCCAGCAGCTTAGCGGGAGGGCCCTACAATGAGCAGTTCTTC. This translates into CASSLAGGPYNEQFF.

The rearrangement links TRBV4-3 to TRBJ1-2; D remains ambiguous. Between the trimmed V and J ends, which lost 4 bases and 5 bases, there was a span of 11 bases. Germline values: CDR1 LGHNA, CDR2 YSLEER. The CDR3 contains 13 residues. In DNA, the CDR3 is TGCGCCAGCAGCCCACTAAGTGGGTATGGCTACACCTTC. This codes for CASSPLSGYGYTF.

The chain links TRBV28 to TRBJ1-3; 7 positions agree with TRBD1. This CDR3 is built from 15 residues. The junction had 6 bases not matched to a gene; V was cut back by 7 bases and J by 0 bases. Germline lookup yields CDR1 MDHEN and CDR2 SYDVKM. CDR3 in DNA: TGTGCCAGCACTACAGGGGCCTACTCTGGAAACACCATATATTTT. This sequence encodes CASTTGAYSGNTIYF.

In the case of this clone: This sample also contains other DNA sequences that code for the same CDR3. The V call is TRBV15, the J call TRBJ2-1, with D maybe TRBD2 (5 bases). Germline V gene lookup returns CDR1 LNHNV and CDR2 YYDKDF (reference sequence). Trimming pared 0 bases from V and 6 bases from J, leaving 12 bases between. CDR3 length: 15 amino acids. In DNA form, the CDR3 reads TGTGCCACCAGCAGAGATCGGAGGACGCTCAATGAGCAGTTCTTC. Protein: CATSRDRRTLNEQFF.

The chain combines TRBV4-1 with TRBJ2-7; D might be TRBD1 (6 bases). Per germline, CDR1 MGHRA and CDR2 YSYEKL. The CDR3 totals 14 residues. Deletions cut 6 bases from V and 1 base from J, with 13 bases between. CDR3 protein: CASRTSGESYEQYF. CDR3 coding DNA: TGCGCCAGCAGAACATCAGGGGAGTCCTACGAGCAGTACTTC.

The chain employs TRBV4-3 and TRBJ1-4; 7 nucleotides align to TRBD1. CDR3 length: 17 amino acids. Trimming took 2 bases from V and 0 from J; bases not matched to a gene: 6. Per the germline V gene, CDR1 is LGHNA and CDR2 is YSLEER. CDR3 loop: CASSQPGQSSTNEKLFF. In DNA form, the CDR3 reads TGCGCCAGCAGCCAACCGGGACAGAGTTCAACTAATGAAAAACTGTTTTTT.

The genes are TRBV7-9 and TRBJ2-1; 8 bases are shared with TRBD2. This CDR3 comprises 15 residues. Trimming took 4 bases from V and 1 from J; bases not matched to a gene: 3. Germline CDR1 SEHNR, CDR2 FQNEAQ (reference sequence). The DNA for the CDR3 is TGTGCCAGCAGCTACACTAGCGGTTCCTACAATGAGCAGTTCTTC. This encodes CASSYTSGSYNEQFF.

The chain recombines TRBV7-2 with TRBJ2-1; D is perhaps TRBD1 (5 bases). The CDR3 consists of 11 residues. Germline values: CDR1 SGHTA, CDR2 FQGNSA. The ends were cut back, 2 bases at V and 12 bases at J, with 8 bases in the middle. CDR3 coding DNA: TGTGCCAGCAGCTTAAGGGGCGGGCAGTTCTTC. It encodes CASSLRGGQFF.

V gene TRBV19 combines with J gene TRBJ2-1; TRBD2 aligns across 9 bases. Trimming removed 3 bases from V and 3 bases from J; junction bases left unmatched: 3. The germline CDR1 and CDR2 sequences are LNHDA and SQIVND (reference sequence). This CDR3 spans 15 amino acids. The CDR3 bases are TGTGCCAGTAGTATCCGAGCGGGAGGCTACAATGAGCAGTTCTTC. The encoded protein is CASSIRAGGYNEQFF.

This clone was picked up a small number of times. J is TRBJ2-2 and V is TRBV5-1; unclear D gene. Germline lookup yields CDR1 SGHRS and CDR2 YFSETQ. The CDR3 runs to 14 residues. The ends were cut back, 6 bases at V and 4 bases at J, with 13 bases in the middle. The CDR3 here is CASKNEPLTGELFF. The CDR3 nucleotides read TGCGCCAGCAAGAACGAGCCCCTCACCGGGGAGCTGTTTTTT.

This clone was observed a handful of times. The CDR3 DNA sequence: TGTGCCAGCAGTTACACATCGAACACTGAAGCTTTCTTT. This sequence encodes CASSYTSNTEAFF. This rearrangement joins TRBV6-5 to TRBJ1-1; D remains unclear. Trimming shortened V by 2 bases and J by 1 base, and 5 bases separated the two germline ends. Per the germline V gene, CDR1 is MNHEY and CDR2 is SVGAGI. The CDR3 has 13 residues.

The chain combines TRBV18 with TRBJ1-3; perhaps TRBD1 as D (5 bases). The CDR3 extends over 13 amino acids. Germline loops: CDR1 KGHSH, CDR2 LQKENI. With 3 bases removed from V and 6 bases from J, the gap between germline ends came to 9 bases. DNA for the CDR3: TGTGCCAGCTCACCTGGGACTCAAAACACCATATATTTT. Its translation: CASSPGTQNTIYF.

The gene calls are TRBV29-1 and TRBJ2-5; possibly TRBD1 for D (5 bases). Between the trimmed V and J ends, which lost 5 bases and 0 bases, there was a span of 19 bases. CDR3 length: 16 residues. CDR1 is SQVTM, CDR2 ANQGSEA, per germline. CDR3 in amino acids: CSVIFSATAYQETQYF. The DNA of the CDR3 is TGCAGCGTTATCTTCTCGGCGACAGCTTACCAAGAGACCCAGTACTTC.

This clone has only one observation. The rearrangement joins TRBV7-3 to TRBJ2-3; possibly TRBD2 for D (5 bases). Trimming stripped 1 base from V and 5 bases from J, with 13 bases between. Germline CDR1 and CDR2: SGHTA and FQGTGA. The CDR3 is made up of 15 amino acids. CDR3 sequence reads: CASSLIGGRGDTQYF. The CDR3, as DNA: TGTGCCAGCAGCTTAATCGGTGGACGGGGAGATACGCAGTATTTT.

V and J are TRBV29-1 and TRBJ1-4; D is possibly TRBD1 (6 bases). V was shortened by 4 bases and J by 7 bases, with 13 bases between the two germline ends. Germline CDR1 is SQVTM and CDR2 is ANQGSEA. The CDR3 covers 13 residues. CDR3: CSVARGGGEKLFF. DNA of the CDR3: TGCAGCGTTGCCAGGGGCGGGGGTGAAAAACTGTTTTTT.

The chain employs TRBV6-6 and TRBJ2-5, with D perhaps TRBD2 (5 bases). CDR3 length: 14 residues. The V gene lost 0 bases and the J gene lost 4 bases, with 9 bases spanning the gap. Germline V gives CDR1 MNHNY, CDR2 SVGAGI (reference sequence). Written as DNA, the CDR3 is TGTGCCAGCAGTTACTCCAGCGGAACAGAGACCCAGTACTTC. Protein sequence: CASSYSSGTETQYF.

This chain connects TRBV25-1 to TRBJ2-7; possible D gene TRBD1, 5 bases. CDR1 is MGHDK and CDR2 is SYGVNS in the germline V gene. This CDR3 has 17 residues. V was trimmed by 7 bases and J by 3 bases, leaving 25 bases between them. This CDR3 reads CASTPNVGAGSSYEQYF. The CDR3 DNA is TGTGCCAGCACCCCGAATGTTGGAGCAGGGTCCAGCTACGAGCAGTACTTC.

The CDR3 reads CASSLVVGQGFPYEQYF. The CDR3 nucleotides read TGCGCCAGCAGCTTGGTTGTTGGACAGGGGTTTCCCTACGAGCAGTACTTC. The chain carries TRBV5-1 and TRBJ2-7; TRBD1 aligns across 9 bases. The V and J ends lost 0 bases and 2 bases, in that order; junction bases with no gene match: 9. Germline CDR1 is SGHRS and CDR2 is YFSETQ. The CDR3 runs to 17 residues.

On this clone itself: Germline is not matched at one junction end, which may reflect a read error. The rearrangement links TRBV7-9 to TRBJ2-7; 12 nucleotides agree with TRBD2. CDR3 size: 16 residues. CDR1 and CDR2 from the germline V gene are SEHNR and FQNEAQ (reference sequence). CDR3 bases: TGTTCCAGCAGCCAGCAAAGGACTAGCGGGATTTACGAGCAGTACTTC. It specifies CSSSQQRTSGIYEQYF.

The rearrangement joins TRBV5-4 to TRBJ2-3, with 9 positions matching TRBD1. The CDR3 has 15 residues. Germline values: CDR1 SGHNT, CDR2 YYREEE (reference sequence). The junction had 2 bases not matched to a gene; V was cut back by 0 bases and J by 3 bases. CDR3 in amino acids: CASSLGDRDTDTQYF. The CDR3 coding sequence is TGTGCCAGCAGCTTGGGGGACAGGGATACAGATACGCAGTATTTT.

The chain carries TRBV18 and TRBJ2-7, with 9 bases fitting TRBD1. CDR1 is KGHSH and CDR2 is LQKENI in the germline V gene. CDR3 length equals 14 residues. Trimming at V came to 5 bases and at J to 1 base, leaving 3 bases not matched to a gene. CDR3 DNA: TGTGCCAGCTCAGCCGGGACAGGGTCCTACGAGCAGTACTTC. The encoded protein is CASSAGTGSYEQYF.

This rearrangement joins TRBV6-5 to TRBJ2-1; D gene ambiguous. The CDR3 has 11 residues. V was shortened by 6 bases and J by 8 bases, with 8 bases between the two germline ends. Germline loops: CDR1 MNHEY, CDR2 SVGAGI. The CDR3 coding sequence is TGTGCCAGCAGCTACGCGGATGAGCAGTTCTTC. It codes for CASSYADEQFF.

The CDR3: CASSYSTDSGTTF. CDR3 coding DNA: TGTGCCAGCAGTTACTCCACGGACAGCGGAACGACCTTC. The J gene is TRBJ1-2, the V gene TRBV6-5; a possible D gene is TRBD1 (6 bases). V was shortened by 0 bases and J by 14 bases, with 16 bases between the two germline ends. The CDR3 sequence is 13 residues long. Germline loops: CDR1 MNHEY, CDR2 SVGAGI.

As DNA, the CDR3 is TGTGCCAGCAGCGCCAGTGGGCAGGCCCAGCATTTT. It translates to CASSASGQAQHF. V gene TRBV7-2 combines with J gene TRBJ1-5; the D is unclear. The CDR3 extends over 12 amino acids. The V end was cut by 5 bases, the J end by 11 bases, with 13 bases between. The germline V gene encodes CDR1 SGHTA and CDR2 FQGNSA.

The chain recombines TRBV6-5 with TRBJ1-1; D is undetermined. V lost 7 bases and J 1 base, leaving 4 bases between the germline ends. CDR3 length: 11 residues. Germline values: CDR1 MNHEY, CDR2 SVGAGI. The CDR3 sequence is CASKQNTEAFF. The CDR3 coding sequence is TGTGCCAGCAAACAGAACACTGAAGCTTTCTTT.

This clone was recorded a few times. The chain employs TRBV11-2 and TRBJ2-7; TRBD1 agrees at 9 bases. CDR1 and CDR2 (germline): SGHAT, FQNNGV. The CDR3 sequence is 15 residues long. V was pared by 5 bases and J by 3 bases, with 8 bases of the junction left unmatched. CDR3 DNA sequence: TGTGCCAGCAGCCCAGGGACAGGGTGGCTCTACGAGCAGTACTTC. This translates into CASSPGTGWLYEQYF.

The chain couples TRBV7-3 to TRBJ1-1; 8 nucleotides line up with TRBD1. The CDR3 is 13 amino acids. V lost 5 bases, J lost 11 bases, and 10 bases stayed unmatched. Looked up from germline, CDR1 is SGHTA and CDR2 is FQGTGA. The CDR3 sequence: CASSPGTGPKAFF. The CDR3 DNA follows: TGTGCCAGCAGCCCGGGGACAGGACCGAAGGCTTTCTTT.

The chain has TRBV6-5 and TRBJ2-2; 7 bases map to TRBD2. Germline values: CDR1 MNHEY, CDR2 SVGAGI. The CDR3 is made up of 16 amino acids. With V trimmed by 0 bases and J by 2 bases, 3 bases remained unmatched. DNA of the CDR3: TGTGCCAGCAGTTACTCGCCTAGCGGAAACACCGGGGAGCTGTTTTTT. Translation gives CASSYSPSGNTGELFF.